This T cell receptor beta chain was found in a study of post-analysis software for immune sequencing data (dated by TCRdb to the mid-2010s). Concerning the study at large: Disease courses on record covered relapsing-remitting, secondary progressive and progressive-relapsing multiple sclerosis, though some patients had no subtype annotation. The patient repertoires were compared against approximately eleven previously published healthy control repertoires obtained from donors aged about 6 to 28 years. A subset of samples was prepared in parallel using single-end sample barcoding, then pooled and co-amplified after Illumina adapter ligation. Broader findings and caveats from the paper: Direct clustering with F measure revealed strong co-clustering of samples prepared in the same batch, which led to a batch-effect correction. Multiple sclerosis patients had significantly lower normalized Chao1 diversity than controls, a result that suggests substantial peripheral T-cell clonal expansion. The multiple sclerosis patient group was slightly younger than the control group. Significantly higher frequencies in patients than in controls were found for five TRBV segments, including TRBV5-6, TRBV5-1 and TRBV20-1.

Compared with germline, V lacks 4 bases and J lacks 2 bases; bases without a gene match: 6. The CDR3 measures 16 amino acids from cysteine to phenylalanine. Only CDR3 DNA remains: 48 bases, in frame from the first base. Looking up the germline V gene (reference sequence) yields CDR1 SGHKS and CDR2 YYEKEE. Library construction relied on PCR. Sequenced on an Illumina HiSeq 2500. Unique molecular identifiers were incorporated into TCR beta cDNA libraries to reduce PCR and sequencing biases. Every 1 to 10 million input T cells yielded some 500,000 cDNA molecules, meaning each molecule approximated one T cell. The same protocol used for the earlier healthy control dataset was applied to prepare and sequence the patient libraries. Samples belonging to the same batch were prepared together, multiplexed and sequenced on a shared HiSeq lane. The original pipeline was this. MIGEC handled the raw barcoded reads, throwing out single-read molecular identifier groups before consensus assembly and CDR3 extraction. VDJtools was used for post-analysis of the clonotype tables, and diversity was normalized by down-sampling every dataset to the size of the smallest sample. In repertoire overlap clustering, CDR3 amino acid sequences, but not nucleotide sequences, were matched to correct batch-related cross-sample contamination. Through fastp at Q25 and MiXCR, TCRdb rebuilt clones from the public reads, retaining in-frame beta chains. Rows are unified per CDR3 protein, each entry keeping the most common DNA and genes. The V and J calls follow TCRdb's processing rather than the paper's. Recorded for this sample are about 820,000 distinct CDR3 sequences; approximately 50% of them occurred a single time. The top ten clones comprise under 6% of the sample.

In regard to this clonotype: The antigen it binds to is not known. No base-level quality is on record; no much larger clone is a single base apart.

TCR beta repertoires were profiled from peripheral blood of 10 to 15 young patients with multiple sclerosis to demonstrate the VDJtools post-analysis software. The multiple sclerosis patients were children and adolescents ranging in age from 6 to 15 years. The V and J segments used are TRBV5-5 and TRBJ2-6; the central 7 bases match TRBD1. The sample taken for sequencing was blood. This TCR was sampled from a girl aged 10 to 17 with multiple sclerosis. DNA sequence: TGTGCCAGCAGCCCCCAAGACAGGGCTGGGGCCAACGTCCTGACTTTC. Translated, this gives CASSPQDRAGANVLTF.